This is a list of T cell receptor beta chains from one sample in a study of blood T cell repertoires in COVID-19. Profiling relied on immunoSEQ multiplex PCR, and the TCRdb table lists in-frame clones only, not all of them. Among about 130,000 clones, 80% were seen once, and the ten largest hold 1.9%. Sequences were obtained from peripheral blood. These TCRs come from a man aged 70-80 years with acute or convalescent COVID-19. Each CDR3 is given with its conserved first and last residue. A D gene is named only where the DNA matches it firmly. Size is omitted from some rows. Given values are once, few, many or a class for expanded clones.

v_gene: TRBV9; d_gene: .; j_gene: TRBJ2-2; abundance: .; CDR3nt: TGTGCCAGCAGCGTAGGCGGGGCGGCGGGCGGGGAGCTGTTTTTT; CDR3aa: CASSVGGAAGGELFF
v_gene: TRBV2; d_gene: TRBD2; j_gene: TRBJ2-1; abundance: .; CDR3nt: TGTGCCAGCAGCCTTAGAGCGGGGGGCCCGCCCCCGTACAATGAGCAGTTCTTC; CDR3aa: CASSLRAGGPPPYNEQFF
v_gene: TRBV30; d_gene: TRBD1; j_gene: TRBJ1-3; abundance: few; CDR3nt: TGTGCCTGGAGTGTTTACCCCCAGACAGGGAAGAGACTCTCTGGAAACACCATATATTTT; CDR3aa: CAWSVYPQTGKRLSGNTIYF
v_gene: TRBV19; d_gene: .; j_gene: TRBJ1-5; abundance: few; CDR3nt: TGTGCCAGTAGTCGTTACAGGGCGCCCTATCAGCCCCAGCATTTT; CDR3aa: CASSRYRAPYQPQHF
v_gene: TRBV5-1; d_gene: .; j_gene: TRBJ2-1; abundance: .; CDR3nt: TGCGCCAGCAGCTTTGGGCAGGGGGGAGGTGAGCAGTTCTTC; CDR3aa: CASSFGQGGGEQFF
v_gene: TRBV5-1; d_gene: .; j_gene: TRBJ1-2; abundance: .; CDR3nt: TGCGCCAGCAGCGCCTTGGGCCCCCTGGGCACCTTC; CDR3aa: CASSALGPLGTF
v_gene: TRBV12-3/TRBV12-4; d_gene: .; j_gene: TRBJ1-1; abundance: .; CDR3nt: TGTGCCAGCAGACTGAACTCGAACACTGAAGCTTTCTTT; CDR3aa: CASRLNSNTEAFF
v_gene: TRBV29-1; d_gene: TRBD1; j_gene: TRBJ2-1; abundance: once; CDR3nt: TGCAGCGCCGCCCCCGGGACAGGTGCCAATGAGCAGTTCTTC; CDR3aa: CSAAPGTGANEQFF
v_gene: TRBV19; d_gene: TRBD1; j_gene: TRBJ1-6; abundance: few; CDR3nt: TGTGCCAGTAGTATAACAGGGGAGGACTCACCCCTCCACTTT; CDR3aa: CASSITGEDSPLHF
v_gene: TRBV2; d_gene: TRBD1; j_gene: TRBJ1-1; abundance: .; CDR3nt: TGTGCCAGCAGTCTGCAGGGGGCCGGAGCCAAAGGGGAAGCTTTCTTT; CDR3aa: CASSLQGAGAKGEAFF
v_gene: TRBV5-1; d_gene: .; j_gene: TRBJ2-5; abundance: .; CDR3nt: TGCGCCAGCAGCTTGGGACAGAGCCAAGAGACCCAGTACTTC; CDR3aa: CASSLGQSQETQYF
v_gene: TRBV28; d_gene: .; j_gene: TRBJ2-6; abundance: few; CDR3nt: TGTGCCAGCAGGTCCTGGAGCTCTGGGGCCAACGTCCTGACTTTC; CDR3aa: CASRSWSSGANVLTF
v_gene: TRBV9; d_gene: .; j_gene: TRBJ2-5; abundance: .; CDR3nt: TGTGCCAGCAGCGTAGCCGTATTACAGGGAGAGACCCAGTACTTC; CDR3aa: CASSVAVLQGETQYF
v_gene: TRBV3-1/TRBV3-2; d_gene: TRBD2; j_gene: TRBJ2-1; abundance: .; CDR3nt: TGTGCCAGCAGCCAAGGACTAGCCGTCTCCTACAATGAGCAGTTCTTC; CDR3aa: CASSQGLAVSYNEQFF
v_gene: TRBV3-1/TRBV3-2; d_gene: .; j_gene: TRBJ2-7; abundance: .; CDR3nt: TGTGCCAGCAGCCAAGATCGGCCAGGGCCCTACGAGCAGTACTTC; CDR3aa: CASSQDRPGPYEQYF
v_gene: TRBV12-5; d_gene: .; j_gene: TRBJ1-1; abundance: .; CDR3nt: TGTGCTAGTGGTCTGGACACCTACACTGAAGCTTTCTTT; CDR3aa: CASGLDTYTEAFF
v_gene: TRBV12-2; d_gene: .; j_gene: TRBJ1-5; abundance: few; CDR3nt: TGTGCAAGTCGCTTAGGTTATGGTCCAGGGAGCAATCAGCCCCAGCATTTT; CDR3aa: CASRLGYGPGSNQPQHF
v_gene: TRBV15; d_gene: .; j_gene: TRBJ2-1; abundance: .; CDR3nt: TGTGCCACCAGCAGAGCCCGCGGCCATAGTAATGAGCAGTTCTTC; CDR3aa: CATSRARGHSNEQFF
v_gene: TRBV6-8; d_gene: TRBD1; j_gene: TRBJ1-2; abundance: .; CDR3nt: TGTGCCAGCAGTTACCGAGGGACAGGGAGTTGGAACTATGGCTACACCTTC; CDR3aa: CASSYRGTGSWNYGYTF
v_gene: TRBV7-9; d_gene: TRBD2; j_gene: TRBJ2-5; abundance: once; CDR3nt: TGTGCCAGCAGCTCTCGACTAGCGGGACCGGAGACCCAGTACTTC; CDR3aa: CASSSRLAGPETQYF
v_gene: TRBV6-5; d_gene: .; j_gene: TRBJ1-2; abundance: .; CDR3nt: TGTGCCAGCAGTTACTCGAAAACATACCAGGGCTATGGCTACACCTTC; CDR3aa: CASSYSKTYQGYGYTF
v_gene: TRBV5-1; d_gene: TRBD1; j_gene: TRBJ2-1; abundance: .; CDR3nt: TGCGCCAGCAGCTGGATGGGACAGGTCAATGAGCAGTTCTTC; CDR3aa: CASSWMGQVNEQFF
v_gene: TRBV10-3; d_gene: TRBD2; j_gene: TRBJ2-7; abundance: .; CDR3nt: TGTGCCATCTTATCTGGGACTAGGGATTCCGAGCAGTACTTC; CDR3aa: CAILSGTRDSEQYF
v_gene: TRBV7-9; d_gene: TRBD1; j_gene: TRBJ1-1; abundance: once; CDR3nt: TGTGCCAGCAGCCAAAACCAAGGACAGGGTGAAGCTTTCTTT; CDR3aa: CASSQNQGQGEAFF
v_gene: TRBV2; d_gene: TRBD1; j_gene: TRBJ1-2; abundance: few; CDR3nt: TGTGCCAGCGCCAAGTCAGGGGGTAACTATGGCTACACCTTC; CDR3aa: CASAKSGGNYGYTF
v_gene: TRBV30; d_gene: TRBD1; j_gene: TRBJ1-5; abundance: .; CDR3nt: TGTGCCTGGAACAGGGGCGCGGGTCAGCCCCAGCATTTT; CDR3aa: CAWNRGAGQPQHF
v_gene: TRBV5-1; d_gene: .; j_gene: TRBJ1-4; abundance: few; CDR3nt: TGCGCCAGCAGCCAAAATAATGAAAAACTGTTTTTT; CDR3aa: CASSQNNEKLFF
v_gene: TRBV9; d_gene: TRBD1; j_gene: TRBJ1-6; abundance: .; CDR3nt: TGTGCCAGCAGCCCCGAACAGGGGGAGAATTCACCCCTCCACTTT; CDR3aa: CASSPEQGENSPLHF
v_gene: TRBV5-1; d_gene: .; j_gene: TRBJ2-3; abundance: once; CDR3nt: TGCGCCAGCAGCTTGGAGGGGGACCCCACTAGCACAGATACGCAGTATTTT; CDR3aa: CASSLEGDPTSTDTQYF
v_gene: TRBV7-2; d_gene: TRBD2; j_gene: TRBJ2-1; abundance: .; CDR3nt: TGTGCCAGCAGCTTAGTGGAGGTAGCGGGGTCCTACAATGAGCAGTTCTTC; CDR3aa: CASSLVEVAGSYNEQFF
v_gene: TRBV5-5; d_gene: TRBD1; j_gene: TRBJ1-5; abundance: .; CDR3nt: TGTGCCAGCAGCTCAGCAGGGGGTCCCAATCAGCCCCAGCATTTT; CDR3aa: CASSSAGGPNQPQHF
v_gene: TRBV5-6; d_gene: .; j_gene: TRBJ1-4; abundance: .; CDR3nt: TGTGCCAGCAGCCGGTGGAGTGAAAATGAAAAACTGTTTTTT; CDR3aa: CASSRWSENEKLFF
v_gene: TRBV6-6; d_gene: TRBD1; j_gene: TRBJ1-2; abundance: .; CDR3nt: TGTGCCAGCAAAAAACAGGGGATTTATGGCTACACCTTC; CDR3aa: CASKKQGIYGYTF
v_gene: TRBV19; d_gene: TRBD1; j_gene: TRBJ1-2; abundance: .; CDR3nt: TGTGCCAGTAGTGAGGGGGGACAGAAGGGGTATGGCTACACCTTC; CDR3aa: CASSEGGQKGYGYTF
v_gene: TRBV5-5; d_gene: .; j_gene: TRBJ1-2; abundance: .; CDR3nt: TGTGCCAGCAGCTTGGCCCGGACAACTAACTATGGCTACACCTTC; CDR3aa: CASSLARTTNYGYTF
v_gene: TRBV11-3; d_gene: TRBD1; j_gene: TRBJ1-1; abundance: few; CDR3nt: TGTGCCAGCAGCTTATCGGGACAGATGAACACTGAAGCTTTCTTT; CDR3aa: CASSLSGQMNTEAFF
v_gene: TRBV5-1; d_gene: TRBD1; j_gene: TRBJ1-2; abundance: .; CDR3nt: TGCGCCAGCAGCCCCCGGGACAGGGAGAATGGCTACACCTTC; CDR3aa: CASSPRDRENGYTF
v_gene: TRBV7-7; d_gene: .; j_gene: TRBJ1-6; abundance: .; CDR3nt: TGTGCTAGCAGCTCTGGGGGGAGTTCACCCCTCCACTTT; CDR3aa: CASSSGGSSPLHF
v_gene: TRBV6-5; d_gene: .; j_gene: TRBJ1-3; abundance: .; CDR3nt: TGTGCCAGCAGTTACTCTCGGCGGGGAAACACCATATATTTT; CDR3aa: CASSYSRRGNTIYF
v_gene: TRBV2; d_gene: .; j_gene: TRBJ2-3; abundance: .; CDR3nt: TGTGCCAGCAGTGTCTGGGGCTCAGATACGCAGTATTTT; CDR3aa: CASSVWGSDTQYF
v_gene: TRBV9; d_gene: TRBD1; j_gene: TRBJ1-6; abundance: .; CDR3nt: TGTGCCAGCAGTACCGGACAGGGCGAATGGGCACCCCTCCACTTT; CDR3aa: CASSTGQGEWAPLHF
v_gene: TRBV6-7; d_gene: TRBD1; j_gene: TRBJ1-4; abundance: .; CDR3nt: TGTGCCAGCAGTAGCAAGGACAGGGAGATCGCAACTAATGAAAAACTGTTTTTT; CDR3aa: CASSSKDREIATNEKLFF
v_gene: TRBV24-1; d_gene: .; j_gene: TRBJ2-1; abundance: once; CDR3nt: TGTGCCACCAGTGATTTGCGCAATGAGCAGTTCTTC; CDR3aa: CATSDLRNEQFF
v_gene: TRBV5-3; d_gene: .; j_gene: TRBJ1-5; abundance: .; CDR3nt: TGTGCCAGAAGCCCGTGGGAGGGAGGATACGATCAGCCCCAGCATTTT; CDR3aa: CARSPWEGGYDQPQHF
v_gene: TRBV9; d_gene: TRBD1; j_gene: TRBJ1-5; abundance: once; CDR3nt: TGTGCCTCGGGGAGGACAGGGGGCTTCAATCAGCCCCAGCATTTT; CDR3aa: CASGRTGGFNQPQHF
v_gene: TRBV19; d_gene: TRBD1; j_gene: TRBJ2-2; abundance: once; CDR3nt: TGTGCCAGTAGAAAGACAGGGGTGGCCACCGGGGAGCTGTTTTTT; CDR3aa: CASRKTGVATGELFF
v_gene: TRBV27; d_gene: .; j_gene: TRBJ1-2; abundance: .; CDR3nt: TGTGCCAGCAGTGTGGCCTCTAACTATGGCTACACCTTC; CDR3aa: CASSVASNYGYTF
v_gene: TRBV5-8; d_gene: .; j_gene: TRBJ1-2; abundance: few; CDR3nt: TGTGCCAGCAGCCGAGCTAACTATGGCTACACCTTC; CDR3aa: CASSRANYGYTF
v_gene: TRBV2; d_gene: .; j_gene: TRBJ2-2; abundance: .; CDR3nt: TGTGCCAGCAATTTAGGGGGGGTCACCGGGGAGCTGTTTTTT; CDR3aa: CASNLGGVTGELFF
v_gene: TRBV6-5; d_gene: .; j_gene: TRBJ2-7; abundance: .; CDR3nt: TGTGCCAGCAGTGACTCCCTTGCCTACGAGCAGTACTTC; CDR3aa: CASSDSLAYEQYF
v_gene: TRBV30; d_gene: .; j_gene: TRBJ1-5; abundance: .; CDR3nt: TGTGCCTGGAGTGTGCGGGGGACGATTCAGCCCCAGCATTTT; CDR3aa: CAWSVRGTIQPQHF
v_gene: TRBV28; d_gene: .; j_gene: TRBJ2-7; abundance: many; CDR3nt: TGTGCCAGCAGTCCGCCTGGGGGACTCTCGGCCGGGGGGCAGTACTTC; CDR3aa: CASSPPGGLSAGGQYF
v_gene: TRBV19; d_gene: .; j_gene: TRBJ2-1; abundance: .; CDR3nt: TGTGCCAGTAGTGGAACAGTGGGGGGATACAATGAGCAGTTCTTC; CDR3aa: CASSGTVGGYNEQFF
v_gene: TRBV3-1/TRBV3-2; d_gene: TRBD1; j_gene: TRBJ1-2; abundance: .; CDR3nt: TGTGCCAGCAGCCAAGTCCAATCCCCAGGGGGCAACTATGGCTACACCTTC; CDR3aa: CASSQVQSPGGNYGYTF
v_gene: TRBV5-1; d_gene: .; j_gene: TRBJ2-3; abundance: once; CDR3nt: TGCGCCAGCAGCTTAATTTCATCGGGTTTCGCAGATACGCAGTATTTT; CDR3aa: CASSLISSGFADTQYF
v_gene: TRBV5-1; d_gene: TRBD2; j_gene: TRBJ2-1; abundance: .; CDR3nt: TGCGCCAGCAGCCGGACTAGCGGGGGAAACTACAATGAGCAGTTCTTC; CDR3aa: CASSRTSGGNYNEQFF
v_gene: TRBV5-1; d_gene: .; j_gene: TRBJ2-7; abundance: .; CDR3nt: TGCGCCAGCAGTATGGGACTGACCTACGAGCAGTACTTC; CDR3aa: CASSMGLTYEQYF
v_gene: TRBV2; d_gene: TRBD1; j_gene: TRBJ1-5; abundance: .; CDR3nt: TGTGCCAGCAGTCGCGACAGGGGAGATCAGCCCCAGCATTTT; CDR3aa: CASSRDRGDQPQHF